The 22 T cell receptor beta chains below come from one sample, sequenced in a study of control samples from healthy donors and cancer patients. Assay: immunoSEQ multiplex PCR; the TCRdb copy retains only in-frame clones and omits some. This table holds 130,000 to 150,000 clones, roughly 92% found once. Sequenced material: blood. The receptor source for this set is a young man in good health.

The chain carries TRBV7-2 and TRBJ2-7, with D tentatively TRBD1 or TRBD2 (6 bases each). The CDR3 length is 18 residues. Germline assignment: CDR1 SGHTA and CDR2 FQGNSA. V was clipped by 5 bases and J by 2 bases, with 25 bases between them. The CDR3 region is CASSPLDFSGGLPYEQYF. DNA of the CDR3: TGTGCCAGCAGCCCCTTAGACTTCTCCGGGGGCCTTCCCTACGAGCAGTACTTC.

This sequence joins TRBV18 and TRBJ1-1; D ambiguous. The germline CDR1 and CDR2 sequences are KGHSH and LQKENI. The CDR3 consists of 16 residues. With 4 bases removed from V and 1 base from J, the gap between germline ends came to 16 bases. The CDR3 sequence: CASSHISLGQNTEAFF. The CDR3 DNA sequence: TGTGCCAGCTCACACATCTCGCTAGGGCAGAACACTGAAGCTTTCTTT.

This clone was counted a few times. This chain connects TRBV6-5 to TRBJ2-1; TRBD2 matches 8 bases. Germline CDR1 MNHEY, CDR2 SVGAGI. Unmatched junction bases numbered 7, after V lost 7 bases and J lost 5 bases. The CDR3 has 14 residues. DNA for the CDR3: TGTGCCAGCACTAGGGCGGGAGGTAACAATGAGCAGTTCTTC. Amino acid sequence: CASTRAGGNNEQFF.

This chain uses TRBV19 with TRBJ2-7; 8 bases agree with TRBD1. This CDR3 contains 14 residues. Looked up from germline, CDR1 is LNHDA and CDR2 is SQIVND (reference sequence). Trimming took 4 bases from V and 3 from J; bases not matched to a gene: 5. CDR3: CASSSDRGGYEQYF. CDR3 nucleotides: TGTGCCAGTAGTAGCGACAGGGGTGGCTACGAGCAGTACTTC.

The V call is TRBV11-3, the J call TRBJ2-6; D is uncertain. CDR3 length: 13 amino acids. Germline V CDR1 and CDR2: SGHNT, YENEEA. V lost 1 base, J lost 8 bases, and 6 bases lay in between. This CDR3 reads CASSLVGTNVLTF. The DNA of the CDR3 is TGTGCCAGCAGCTTAGTAGGGACCAACGTCCTGACTTTC.

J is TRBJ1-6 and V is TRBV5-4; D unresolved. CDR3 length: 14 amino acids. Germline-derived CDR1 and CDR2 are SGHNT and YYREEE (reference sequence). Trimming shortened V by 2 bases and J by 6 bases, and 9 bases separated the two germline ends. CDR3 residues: CASSFREVNSPLHF. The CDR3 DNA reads TGTGCCAGCAGCTTTAGGGAGGTTAATTCACCCCTCCACTTT. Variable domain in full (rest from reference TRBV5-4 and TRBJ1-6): ETGVTQSPTHLIKTRGQQVTLRCSSQSGHNTVSWYQQALGQGPQFIFQYYREEENGRGNFPPRFSGLQFPNYSSELNVNALELDDSALYLCASSFREVNSPLHFGNGTRLTVT.

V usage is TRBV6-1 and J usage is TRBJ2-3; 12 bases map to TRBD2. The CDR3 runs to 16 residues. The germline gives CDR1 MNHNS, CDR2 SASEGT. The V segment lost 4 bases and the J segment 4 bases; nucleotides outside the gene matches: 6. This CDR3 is CASSALAGGPADTQYF. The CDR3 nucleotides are TGTGCCAGCAGTGCTCTAGCGGGAGGGCCCGCAGATACGCAGTATTTT.

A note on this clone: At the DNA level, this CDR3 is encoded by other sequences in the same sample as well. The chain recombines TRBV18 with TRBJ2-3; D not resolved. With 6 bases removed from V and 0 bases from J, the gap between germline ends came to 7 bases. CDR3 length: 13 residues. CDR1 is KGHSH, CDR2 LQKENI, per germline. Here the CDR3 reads CASSPPSTDTQYF. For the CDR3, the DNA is TGTGCCAGCTCCCCCCCTAGCACAGATACGCAGTATTTT.

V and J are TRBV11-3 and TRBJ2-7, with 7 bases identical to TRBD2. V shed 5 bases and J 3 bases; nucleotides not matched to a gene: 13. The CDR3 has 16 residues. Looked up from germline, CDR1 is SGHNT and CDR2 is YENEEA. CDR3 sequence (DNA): TGTGCCAGCAGCCCTCCCCCCGTGCTAGCGGACTACGAGCAGTACTTC. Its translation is CASSPPPVLADYEQYF.

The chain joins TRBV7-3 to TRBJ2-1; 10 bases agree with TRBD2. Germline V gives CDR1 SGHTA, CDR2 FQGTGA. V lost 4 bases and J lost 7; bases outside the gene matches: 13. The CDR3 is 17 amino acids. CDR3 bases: TGTGCCAGCAGCTCCCCGGTCCTAGCGGGAGTACGTAATGAGCAGTTCTTC. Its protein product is CASSSPVLAGVRNEQFF.

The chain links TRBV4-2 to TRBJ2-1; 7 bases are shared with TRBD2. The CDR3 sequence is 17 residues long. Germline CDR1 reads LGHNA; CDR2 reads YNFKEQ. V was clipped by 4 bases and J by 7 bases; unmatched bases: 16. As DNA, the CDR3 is TGTGCCAGCAGCCCCCAGGAAGGGTTTGGCGGGGGAAATGAGCAGTTCTTC. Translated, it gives CASSPQEGFGGGNEQFF.

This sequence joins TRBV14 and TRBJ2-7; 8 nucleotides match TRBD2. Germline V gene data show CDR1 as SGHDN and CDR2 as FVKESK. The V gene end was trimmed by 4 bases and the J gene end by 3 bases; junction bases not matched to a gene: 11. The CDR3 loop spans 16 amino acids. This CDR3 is CASSRFWRREVYEQYF. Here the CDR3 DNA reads TGTGCCAGCAGCCGATTCTGGAGGCGGGAGGTCTACGAGCAGTACTTC.

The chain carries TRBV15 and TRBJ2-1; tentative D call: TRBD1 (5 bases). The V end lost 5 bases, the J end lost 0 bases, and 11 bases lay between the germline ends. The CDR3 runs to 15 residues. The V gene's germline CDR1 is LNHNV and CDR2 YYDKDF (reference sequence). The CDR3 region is CATSGYRTSYNEQFF. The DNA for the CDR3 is TGTGCCACCAGCGGTTACAGGACCTCCTACAATGAGCAGTTCTTC.

For the CDR3, the DNA is TGTGCCAGCAGCGTAGCGGGGACTAGCGGATCAGAGACCCAGTACTTC. The encoded protein is CASSVAGTSGSETQYF. The J gene is TRBJ2-5, the V gene TRBV9, with 11 bases that match TRBD2. The CDR3 runs 16 residues. Germline V lookup: CDR1 SGDLS, CDR2 YYNGEE. V shed 0 bases and J 4 bases; nucleotides not matched to a gene: 5.

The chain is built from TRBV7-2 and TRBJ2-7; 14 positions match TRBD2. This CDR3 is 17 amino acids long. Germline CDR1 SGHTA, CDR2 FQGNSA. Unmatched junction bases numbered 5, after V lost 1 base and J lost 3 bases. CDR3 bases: TGTGCCAGCAGCTTAGATGGGACTAGCGGGAGATTCTACGAGCAGTACTTC. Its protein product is CASSLDGTSGRFYEQYF.

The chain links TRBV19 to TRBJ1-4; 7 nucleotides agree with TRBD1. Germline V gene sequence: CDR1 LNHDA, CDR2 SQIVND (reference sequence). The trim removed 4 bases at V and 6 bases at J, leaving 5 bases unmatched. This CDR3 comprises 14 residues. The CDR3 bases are TGTGCCAGTAGTACGACAGGGAGGTATGAAAAACTGTTTTTT. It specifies CASSTTGRYEKLFF.

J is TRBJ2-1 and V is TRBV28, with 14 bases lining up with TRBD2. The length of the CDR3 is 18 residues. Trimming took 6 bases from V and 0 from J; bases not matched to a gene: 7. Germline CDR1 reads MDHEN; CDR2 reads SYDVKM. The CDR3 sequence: CASSRTSGRRSSYNEQFF. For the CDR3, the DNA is TGTGCCAGCAGCAGGACTAGCGGGAGGCGGAGCTCCTACAATGAGCAGTTCTTC.

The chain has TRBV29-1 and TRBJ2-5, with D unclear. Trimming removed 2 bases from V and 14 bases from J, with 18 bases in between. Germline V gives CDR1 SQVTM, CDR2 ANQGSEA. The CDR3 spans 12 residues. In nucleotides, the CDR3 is TGCAGCGTTGAATGGCCGGGCAATACTCCCTACTTC. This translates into CSVEWPGNTPYF.

CDR3 DNA sequence: TGTGCCAGCAGTTTAAACAGACAGGGTTCAACCTACGAGCAGTACTTC. Amino acid sequence: CASSLNRQGSTYEQYF. This rearrangement joins TRBV6-5 to TRBJ2-7; TRBD1 agrees at 7 bases. The CDR3 totals 16 residues. The germline V gene has CDR1 MNHEY and CDR2 SVGAGI. The J segment lost 2 bases and the V segment lost 4 bases, leaving 11 bases of the junction unmatched.

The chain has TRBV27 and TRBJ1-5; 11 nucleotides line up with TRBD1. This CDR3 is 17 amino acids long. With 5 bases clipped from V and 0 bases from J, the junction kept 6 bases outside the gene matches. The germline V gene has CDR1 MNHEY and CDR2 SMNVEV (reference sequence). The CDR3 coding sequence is TGTGCCAGCAGTAAAGGGACAGGGGGGGATAGCAATCAGCCCCAGCATTTT. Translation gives CASSKGTGGDSNQPQHF.

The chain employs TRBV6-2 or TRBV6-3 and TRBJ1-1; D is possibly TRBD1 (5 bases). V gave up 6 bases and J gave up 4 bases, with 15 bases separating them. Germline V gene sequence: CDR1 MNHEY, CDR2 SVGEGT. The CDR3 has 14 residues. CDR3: CASSPFGGSTEAFF. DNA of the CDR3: TGTGCCAGCAGCCCTTTCGGGGGTTCCACTGAAGCTTTCTTT.

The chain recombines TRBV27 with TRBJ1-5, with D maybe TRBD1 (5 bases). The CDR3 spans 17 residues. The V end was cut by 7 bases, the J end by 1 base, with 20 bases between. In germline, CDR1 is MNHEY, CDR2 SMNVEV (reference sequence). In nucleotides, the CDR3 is TGTGCCAGCAAGGGAGGGGCGAGTACCGCGAGCAATCAGCCCCAGCATTTT. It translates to CASKGGASTASNQPQHF.